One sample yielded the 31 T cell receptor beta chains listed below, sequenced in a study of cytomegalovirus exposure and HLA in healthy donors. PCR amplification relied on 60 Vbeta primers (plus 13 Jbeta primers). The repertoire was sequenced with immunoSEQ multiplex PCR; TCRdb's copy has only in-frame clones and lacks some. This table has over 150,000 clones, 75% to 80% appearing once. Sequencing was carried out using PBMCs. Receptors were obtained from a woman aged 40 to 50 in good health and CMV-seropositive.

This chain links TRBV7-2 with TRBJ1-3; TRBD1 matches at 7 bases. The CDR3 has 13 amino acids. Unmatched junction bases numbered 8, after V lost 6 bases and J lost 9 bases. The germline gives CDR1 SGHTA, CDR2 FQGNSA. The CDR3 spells CASRGDSVGTIYF. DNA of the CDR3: TGTGCCAGCAGGGGGGACAGTGTAGGCACCATATATTTT.

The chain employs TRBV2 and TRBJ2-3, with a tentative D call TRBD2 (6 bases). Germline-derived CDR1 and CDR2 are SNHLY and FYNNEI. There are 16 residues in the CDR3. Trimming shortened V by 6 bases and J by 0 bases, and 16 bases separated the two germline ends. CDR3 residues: CASRRDWSLSTDTQYF. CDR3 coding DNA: TGTGCCAGCAGACGGGACTGGTCGTTAAGCACAGATACGCAGTATTTT.

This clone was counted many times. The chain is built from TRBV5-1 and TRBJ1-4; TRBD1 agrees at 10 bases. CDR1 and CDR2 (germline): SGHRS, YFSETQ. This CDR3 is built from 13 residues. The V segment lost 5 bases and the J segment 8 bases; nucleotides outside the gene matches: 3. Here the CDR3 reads CASSGTGVEKLFF. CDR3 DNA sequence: TGCGCCAGCAGTGGGACAGGGGTAGAAAAACTGTTTTTT.

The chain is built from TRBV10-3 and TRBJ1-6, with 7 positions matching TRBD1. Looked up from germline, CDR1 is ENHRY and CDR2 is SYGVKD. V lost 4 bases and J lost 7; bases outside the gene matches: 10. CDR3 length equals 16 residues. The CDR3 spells CAISGGRGDQNSPLHF. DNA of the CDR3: TGTGCCATCAGTGGGGGCAGGGGGGATCAGAATTCACCCCTCCACTTT.

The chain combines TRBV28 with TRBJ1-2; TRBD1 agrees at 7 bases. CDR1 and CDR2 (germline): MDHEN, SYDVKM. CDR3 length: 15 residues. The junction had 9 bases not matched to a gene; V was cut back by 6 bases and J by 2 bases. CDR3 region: CASRKALGQNYGYTF. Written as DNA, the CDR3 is TGTGCCAGCAGGAAGGCATTGGGACAGAACTATGGCTACACCTTC.

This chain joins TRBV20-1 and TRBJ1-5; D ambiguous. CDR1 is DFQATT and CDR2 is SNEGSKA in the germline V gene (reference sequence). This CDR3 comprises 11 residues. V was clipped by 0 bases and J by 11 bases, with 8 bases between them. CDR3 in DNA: TGCAGTGCTAGAGATATGAGAGCCCAGCATTTT. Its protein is CSARDMRAQHF.

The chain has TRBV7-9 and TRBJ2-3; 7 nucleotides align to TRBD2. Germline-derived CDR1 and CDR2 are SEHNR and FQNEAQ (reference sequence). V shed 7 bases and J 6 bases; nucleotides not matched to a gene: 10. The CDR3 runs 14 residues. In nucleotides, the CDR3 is TGTGCCAGCATGGGGGGGACTTGGAGGGATACGCAGTATTTT. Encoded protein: CASMGGTWRDTQYF.

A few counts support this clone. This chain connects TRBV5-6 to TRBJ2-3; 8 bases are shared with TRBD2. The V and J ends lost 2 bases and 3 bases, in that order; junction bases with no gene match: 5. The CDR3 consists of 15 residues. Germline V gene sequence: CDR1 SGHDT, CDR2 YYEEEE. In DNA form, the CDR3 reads TGTGCCAGCAGCTTTACTAGCGGCCTGACAGATACGCAGTATTTT. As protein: CASSFTSGLTDTQYF. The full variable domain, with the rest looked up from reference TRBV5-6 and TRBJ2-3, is DAGVTQSPTHLIKTRGQQVTLRCSPKSGHDTVSWYQQALGQGPQFIFQYYEEEERQRGNFPDRFSGHQFPNYSSELNVNALLLGDSALYLCASSFTSGLTDTQYFGPGTRLTVL.

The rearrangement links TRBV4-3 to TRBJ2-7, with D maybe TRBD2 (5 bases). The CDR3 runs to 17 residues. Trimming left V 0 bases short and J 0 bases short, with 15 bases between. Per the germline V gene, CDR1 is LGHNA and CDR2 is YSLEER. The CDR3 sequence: CASSQDKRASFSYEQYF. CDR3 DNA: TGCGCCAGCAGCCAAGATAAAAGGGCTAGCTTCTCCTACGAGCAGTACTTC.

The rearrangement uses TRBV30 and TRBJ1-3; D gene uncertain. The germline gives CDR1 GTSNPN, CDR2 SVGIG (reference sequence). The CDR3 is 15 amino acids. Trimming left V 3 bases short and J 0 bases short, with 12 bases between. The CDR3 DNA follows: TGTGCCTGGAGCTTCCCAGGCAGCTCTGGAAACACCATATATTTT. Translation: CAWSFPGSSGNTIYF.

CDR3 DNA sequence: TGTGCCAGCCAGGAACAGGGCAAGAACACTGAAGCTTTCTTT. Translated: CASQEQGKNTEAFF. The rearrangement joins TRBV6-1 to TRBJ1-1; possible D gene TRBD1, 6 bases. CDR3 length: 14 residues. The germline gives CDR1 MNHNS, CDR2 SASEGT. V lost 8 bases and J 1 base, leaving 14 bases between the germline ends.

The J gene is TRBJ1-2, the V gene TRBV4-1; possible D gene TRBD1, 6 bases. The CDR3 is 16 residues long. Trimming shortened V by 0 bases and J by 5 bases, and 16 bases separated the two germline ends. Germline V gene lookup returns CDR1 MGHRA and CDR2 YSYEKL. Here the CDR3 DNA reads TGCGCCAGCAGCCAAGAGGACCAGGGGAGGGGATATGGCTACACCTTC. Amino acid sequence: CASSQEDQGRGYGYTF.

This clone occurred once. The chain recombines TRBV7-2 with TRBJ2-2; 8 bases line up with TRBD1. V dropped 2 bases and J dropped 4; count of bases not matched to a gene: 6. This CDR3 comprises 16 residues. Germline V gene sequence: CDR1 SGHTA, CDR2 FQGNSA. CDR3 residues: CASSLIRGQGTGELFF. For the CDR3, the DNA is TGTGCCAGCAGCTTAATCAGGGGGCAAGGCACCGGGGAGCTGTTTTTT.

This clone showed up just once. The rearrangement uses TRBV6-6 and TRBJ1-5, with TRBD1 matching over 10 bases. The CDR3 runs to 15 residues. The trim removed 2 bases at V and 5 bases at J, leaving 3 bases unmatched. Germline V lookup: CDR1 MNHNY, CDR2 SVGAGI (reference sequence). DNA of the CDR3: TGTGCCAGCAGTTACCCGGGACAGGGGCATCAGCCCCAGCATTTT. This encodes CASSYPGQGHQPQHF.

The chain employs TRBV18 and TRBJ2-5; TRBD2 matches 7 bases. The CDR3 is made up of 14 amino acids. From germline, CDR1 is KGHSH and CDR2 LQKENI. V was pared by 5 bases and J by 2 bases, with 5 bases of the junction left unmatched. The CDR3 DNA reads TGTGCCAGCTCAACCGGGACTATTCAAGAGACCCAGTACTTC. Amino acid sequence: CASSTGTIQETQYF.

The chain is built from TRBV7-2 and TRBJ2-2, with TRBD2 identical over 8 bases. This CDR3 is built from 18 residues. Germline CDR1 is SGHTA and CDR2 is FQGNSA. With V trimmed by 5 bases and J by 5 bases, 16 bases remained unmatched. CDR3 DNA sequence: TGTGCCAGCAGCGCAGCCCCGGCGGGGGGCCTTGGGACCGGGGAGCTGTTTTTT. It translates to CASSAAPAGGLGTGELFF.

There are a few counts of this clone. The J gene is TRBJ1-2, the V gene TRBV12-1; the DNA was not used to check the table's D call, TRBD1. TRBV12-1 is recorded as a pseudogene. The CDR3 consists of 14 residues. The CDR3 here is CASSASGTGYGYTF. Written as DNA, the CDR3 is TGTGCCAGCAGCGCATCCGGGACAGGCTATGGCTACACCTTC.

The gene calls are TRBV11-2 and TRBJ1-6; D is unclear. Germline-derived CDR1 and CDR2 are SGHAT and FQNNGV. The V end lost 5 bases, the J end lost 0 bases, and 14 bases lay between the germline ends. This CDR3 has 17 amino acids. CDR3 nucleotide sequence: TGTGCCAGCAGCGCGGAGAGGGTGAGCTCCTATAATTCACCCCTCCACTTT. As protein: CASSAERVSSYNSPLHF.

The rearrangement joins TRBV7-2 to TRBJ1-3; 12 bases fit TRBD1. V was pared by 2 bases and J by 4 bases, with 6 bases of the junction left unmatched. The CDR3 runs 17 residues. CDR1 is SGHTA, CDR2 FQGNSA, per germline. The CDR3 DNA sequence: TGTGCCAGCAGCTTAAGGGACAGGGGGCGGCCAGGAAACACCATATATTTT. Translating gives CASSLRDRGRPGNTIYF.

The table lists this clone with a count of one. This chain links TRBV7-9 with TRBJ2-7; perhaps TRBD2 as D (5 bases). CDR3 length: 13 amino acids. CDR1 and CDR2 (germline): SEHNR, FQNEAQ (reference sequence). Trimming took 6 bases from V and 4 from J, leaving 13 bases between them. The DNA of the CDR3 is TGTGCCAGCAGGCCCTCGGGAAGTTACGAGCAGTACTTC. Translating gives CASRPSGSYEQYF.

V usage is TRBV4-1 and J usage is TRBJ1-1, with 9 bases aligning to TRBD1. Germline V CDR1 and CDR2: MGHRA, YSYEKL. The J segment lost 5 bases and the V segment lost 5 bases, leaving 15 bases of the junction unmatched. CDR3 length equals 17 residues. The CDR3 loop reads CASSKSGTGTYRTEAFF. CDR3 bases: TGCGCCAGCAGCAAGTCCGGGACAGGGACGTATAGAACTGAAGCTTTCTTT.

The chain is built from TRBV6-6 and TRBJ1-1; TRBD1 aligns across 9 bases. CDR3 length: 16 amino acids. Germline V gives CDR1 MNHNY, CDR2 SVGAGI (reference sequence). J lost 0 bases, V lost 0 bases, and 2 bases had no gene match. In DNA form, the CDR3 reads TGTGCCAGCAGTTACTCTAGACAGGGGGTGAACACTGAAGCTTTCTTT. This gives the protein CASSYSRQGVNTEAFF.

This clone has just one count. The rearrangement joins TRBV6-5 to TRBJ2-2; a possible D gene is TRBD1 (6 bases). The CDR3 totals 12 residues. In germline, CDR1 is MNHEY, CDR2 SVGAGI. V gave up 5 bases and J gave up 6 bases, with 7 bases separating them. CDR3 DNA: TGTGCCAGCAGTGCAGGGGCCGGGGAGCTGTTTTTT. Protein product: CASSAGAGELFF.

The CDR3 DNA reads TGTGCCATCAGAGAATATGGCGGACAGGCCACAGATACGCAGTATTTT. Encoded protein: CAIREYGGQATDTQYF. The chain couples TRBV10-3 to TRBJ2-3; 7 bases line up with TRBD1. V shed 6 bases, J shed 2 bases, and the junction held 11 bases outside the gene matches. The CDR3 is 16 amino acids. Germline CDR1 ENHRY, CDR2 SYGVKD.

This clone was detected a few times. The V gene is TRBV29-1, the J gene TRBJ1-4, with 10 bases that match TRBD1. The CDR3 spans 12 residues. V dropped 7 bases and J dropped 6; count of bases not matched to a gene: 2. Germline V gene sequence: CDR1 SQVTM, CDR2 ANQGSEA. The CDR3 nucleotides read TGCAGCGGACAGGGGGCGGATGAAAAACTGTTTTTT. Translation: CSGQGADEKLFF.

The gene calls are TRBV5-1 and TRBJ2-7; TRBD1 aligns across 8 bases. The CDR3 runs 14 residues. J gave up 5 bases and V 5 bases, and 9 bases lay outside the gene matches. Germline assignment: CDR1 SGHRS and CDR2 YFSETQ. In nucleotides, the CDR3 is TGCGCCAGCAGACCCACGACAGGGGCGAACGAGCAGTACTTC. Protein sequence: CASRPTTGANEQYF.

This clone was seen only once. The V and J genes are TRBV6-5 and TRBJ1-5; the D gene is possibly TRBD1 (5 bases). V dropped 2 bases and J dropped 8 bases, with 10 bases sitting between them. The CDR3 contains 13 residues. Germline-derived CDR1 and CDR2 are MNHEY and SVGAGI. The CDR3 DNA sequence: TGTGCCAGCAGTTACAGTGCCAGGGAGCCCCAGCATTTT. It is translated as CASSYSAREPQHF.

The CDR3 spells CASSFMGATNEKLFF. In nucleotides, the CDR3 is TGTGCCAGCAGCTTCATGGGCGCAACTAATGAAAAACTGTTTTTT. The chain recombines TRBV5-5 with TRBJ1-4; the D is unclear. Between the trimmed V and J ends, which lost 2 bases and 0 bases, there was a span of 8 bases. Germline V lookup: CDR1 SGHKS, CDR2 YYEKEE (reference sequence). This CDR3 region has 15 residues.

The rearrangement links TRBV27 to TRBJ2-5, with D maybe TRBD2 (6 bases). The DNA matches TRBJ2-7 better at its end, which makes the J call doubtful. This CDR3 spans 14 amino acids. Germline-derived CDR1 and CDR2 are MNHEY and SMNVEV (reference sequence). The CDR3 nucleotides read TGTGCCAGCAGTTTAGGGGGGACCACCTACGAGCAGTACTTC. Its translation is CASSLGGTTYEQYF.

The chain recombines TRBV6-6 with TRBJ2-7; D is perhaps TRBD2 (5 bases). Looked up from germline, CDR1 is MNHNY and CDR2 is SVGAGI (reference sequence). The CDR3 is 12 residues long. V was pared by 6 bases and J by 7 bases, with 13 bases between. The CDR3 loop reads CASSNNPGEQYF. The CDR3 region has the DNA TGTGCCAGCAGCAACAACCCGGGGGAGCAGTACTTC.

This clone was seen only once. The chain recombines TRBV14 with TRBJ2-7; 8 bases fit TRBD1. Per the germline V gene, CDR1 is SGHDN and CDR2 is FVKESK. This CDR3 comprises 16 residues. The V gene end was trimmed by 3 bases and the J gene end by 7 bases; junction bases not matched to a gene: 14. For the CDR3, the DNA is TGTGCCAGCAGCCAGGGGTTTCGGGACAGGCCGGGGGAGCAGTACTTC. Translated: CASSQGFRDRPGEQYF.